These 18 T cell receptor beta chains were sequenced from one sample in a study of cytomegalovirus exposure and HLA in healthy donors. Amplification used 60 Vbeta primers and 13 Jbeta primers. The data were produced by immunoSEQ multiplex PCR, yet TCRdb's version contains in-frame clones alone and is incomplete. This table has roughly 220,000 clones, about four fifths appearing once. Specimen: PBMCs. The receptors were sampled from a man in his thirties or forties in good health and CMV-seronegative.

V is TRBV7-9 and J is TRBJ2-3; no firm D call. The CDR3 spans 13 residues. CDR1 and CDR2 (germline): SEHNR, FQNEAQ (reference sequence). The germline V and J ends were trimmed by 5 bases and 2 bases, with 8 bases remaining between them. The CDR3 here is CASSNRFTDTQYF. The CDR3 bases are TGTGCCAGCAGCAACAGATTCACAGATACGCAGTATTTT. Full variable domain (rest looked up from reference TRBV7-9 and TRBJ2-3): DTGVSQNPRHKITKRGQNVTFRCDPISEHNRLYWYRQTLGQGPEFLTYFQNEAQLEKSRLLSDRFSAERPKGSFSTLEIQRTEQGDSAMYLCASSNRFTDTQYFGPGTRLTVL.

This chain uses TRBV6-6 with TRBJ2-5; TRBD2 agrees at 10 bases. The J call may be wrong; the DNA end is better matched by TRBJ2-7. The V gene's germline CDR1 is MNHNY and CDR2 SVGAGI (reference sequence). The CDR3 is 13 amino acids. The CDR3 sequence is CATLSGGADEQYF. For the CDR3, the DNA is TGTGCCACCCTCAGCGGGGGGGCCGACGAGCAGTACTTC.

The rearrangement joins TRBV5-6 to TRBJ1-1; D ambiguous. V lost 3 bases and J lost 1, with 19 bases in between. The CDR3 is 17 residues long. The V gene's germline CDR1 is SGHDT and CDR2 YYEEEE. CDR3: CASSSLLTWSTNTEAFF. Written as DNA, the CDR3 is TGTGCCAGCAGCTCGCTGCTTACGTGGAGCACGAACACTGAAGCTTTCTTT. Looking up the rest from reference TRBV5-6 and TRBJ1-1 gives the full variable domain: DAGVTQSPTHLIKTRGQQVTLRCSPKSGHDTVSWYQQALGQGPQFIFQYYEEEERQRGNFPDRFSGHQFPNYSSELNVNALLLGDSALYLCASSSLLTWSTNTEAFFGQGTRLTVV.

V is TRBV9 and J is TRBJ2-2; no reliable D call. Germline V lookup: CDR1 SGDLS, CDR2 YYNGEE. This CDR3 comprises 13 residues. V lost 9 bases and J 5 bases, leaving 14 bases between the germline ends. In nucleotides, the CDR3 is TGTGCCACCTCGAAGGCGGCGACCGGGGAGCTGTTTTTT. This sequence encodes CATSKAATGELFF.

Details on this clone: In this CDR3 the conserved last residue, phenylalanine or tryptophan, is missing, so a read error is likely. It is unclear where the CDR3 begins or ends on the DNA, so no DNA is shown, and the CDR3 is as TCRdb lists it. This chain uses TRBV6-6 with TRBJ2-3; the table calls TRBD1, which could not be checked here. CDR1 is MNHNY and CDR2 is SVGAGI in the germline V gene (reference sequence). A total of 12 residues make up the CDR3, ends included. The CDR3 sequence: CASSYSKCVQGV.

The chain links TRBV27 to TRBJ2-1, with 9 nucleotides matching TRBD2. Germline lookup yields CDR1 MNHEY and CDR2 SMNVEV (reference sequence). CDR3 length equals 16 residues. J lost 6 bases, V lost 2 bases, and 8 bases had no gene match. As DNA, the CDR3 is TGTGCCAGCAGTTTAGTTCTAGCGGGGATTCTCAATGAGCAGTTCTTC. As protein: CASSLVLAGILNEQFF.

The chain joins TRBV6-4 to TRBJ2-1; D might be TRBD1 (5 bases). The germline V and J ends were trimmed by 2 bases and 6 bases, with 17 bases remaining between them. Germline V CDR1 and CDR2: MRHNA, SNTAGT. The CDR3 has 16 residues. The CDR3 nucleotides read TGTGCCAGCAGTGACGCATGGCAGGGTGTAATCAATGAGCAGTTCTTC. It codes for CASSDAWQGVINEQFF.

The V gene is TRBV7-2, the J gene TRBJ1-1; 9 bases align to TRBD1. The CDR3 contains 15 residues. The V and J ends lost 0 bases and 5 bases, in that order; junction bases with no gene match: 4. Germline V gene sequence: CDR1 SGHTA, CDR2 FQGNSA. Here the CDR3 reads CASSLAGTGRTEAFF. The DNA for the CDR3 is TGTGCCAGCAGCTTAGCCGGGACAGGGAGGACTGAAGCTTTCTTT.

Regarding this clone: At one end, the junction sequence differs from germline, possibly due to a read error. The chain carries TRBV27 and TRBJ2-6, with D possibly TRBD1 on 5 matching bases. The germline CDR1 and CDR2 sequences are MNHEY and SMNVEV (reference sequence). The CDR3 runs 17 residues. As DNA, the CDR3 is TGTGCCAGCAGTTATGAGGCCGGAGCAGCTGGGGCCAGCGTCCTGACTTTC. This translates into CASSYEAGAAGASVLTF.

The chain uses TRBV6-5 and TRBJ2-1; TRBD2 matches at 9 bases. The CDR3 is 16 residues long. J gave up 8 bases and V 0 bases, and 8 bases lay outside the gene matches. Germline V gives CDR1 MNHEY, CDR2 SVGAGI. CDR3 nucleotide sequence: TGTGCCAGCAGTTACTCGTGGGGACTAGCTAGCGATGAGCAGTTCTTC. This sequence encodes CASSYSWGLASDEQFF.

The chain recombines TRBV27 with TRBJ2-5; D possibly corresponds to TRBD1 (7 bases). Per the germline V gene, CDR1 is MNHEY and CDR2 is SMNVEV (reference sequence). This CDR3 is 13 amino acids long. V was trimmed by 3 bases and J by 10 bases, leaving 15 bases between them. The CDR3: CASSFGQGEDQYF. The CDR3 coding sequence is TGTGCCAGCAGTTTCGGGCAGGGGGAGGACCAGTACTTC.

V is TRBV19 and J is TRBJ1-1; possibly TRBD1 for D (6 bases). Per germline, CDR1 LNHDA and CDR2 SQIVND (reference sequence). The length of the CDR3 is 15 residues. The V gene lost 7 bases and the J gene lost 5 bases, with 20 bases spanning the gap. Here the CDR3 DNA reads TGTGCCAGTATCCCGACAGGACGGATTAGGACTGAAGCTTTCTTT. As protein: CASIPTGRIRTEAFF.

This clone was counted a few times. V usage is TRBV7-6 and J usage is TRBJ2-1, with TRBD1 identical over 8 bases. Germline V gene data show CDR1 as SGHVS and CDR2 as FNYEAQ. The CDR3 is 17 amino acids. V lost 5 bases and J lost 6; bases outside the gene matches: 15. The DNA of the CDR3 is TGTGCCAGCAGCATAACCTTACAGGGGGTGGGGGGCAATGAGCAGTTCTTC. It translates to CASSITLQGVGGNEQFF.

This rearrangement joins TRBV13 to TRBJ2-5; D is possibly TRBD1 (6 bases). V gave up 2 bases and J gave up 5 bases, with 15 bases separating them. From germline, CDR1 is PRHDT and CDR2 FYEKMQ (reference sequence). The CDR3 contains 15 residues. This CDR3 is CASSLRAGAEETQYF. CDR3 nucleotide sequence: TGTGCCAGCAGCTTAAGGGCAGGGGCCGAGGAGACCCAGTACTTC.

The rearrangement joins TRBV9 to TRBJ2-7, with 7 bases that match TRBD1. The CDR3 runs 13 residues. Trimming took 4 bases from V and 6 from J; bases not matched to a gene: 7. The germline V gene has CDR1 SGDLS and CDR2 YYNGEE. The CDR3: CASSPTGFAEQYF. The CDR3 nucleotides read TGTGCCAGCAGCCCGACAGGGTTTGCCGAGCAGTACTTC.

This clone was seen a handful of times. CDR3 in DNA: TGTGCCAGCTGGGGACAGAGGTCCCCCCTCCACTTT. Amino acid sequence: CASWGQRSPLHF. This chain joins TRBV2 and TRBJ1-6; 7 bases are a match to TRBD1. J gave up 13 bases and V 8 bases, and 8 bases lay outside the gene matches. The CDR3 has 12 amino acids. Germline values: CDR1 SNHLY, CDR2 FYNNEI.

This chain joins TRBV28 and TRBJ2-7, with 9 bases fitting TRBD2. CDR3 length equals 17 residues. Germline lookup yields CDR1 MDHEN and CDR2 SYDVKM. Trimming cost V 3 bases and J 0 bases; bases outside gene matches: 9. CDR3 residues: CASSLTGGLAISYEQYF. In nucleotides, the CDR3 is TGTGCCAGCAGTTTGACAGGCGGACTAGCGATCTCCTACGAGCAGTACTTC. The whole variable domain, remainder taken from reference TRBV28 and TRBJ2-7, is DVKVTQSSRYLVKRTGEKVFLECVQDMDHENMFWYRQDPGLGLRLIYFSYDVKMKEKGDIPEGYSVSREKKERFSLILESASTNQTSMYLCASSLTGGLAISYEQYFGPGTRLTVT.

This sequence joins TRBV6-5 and TRBJ2-5; D not resolved. The end of the DNA is better explained by TRBJ2-7, so the J call may be wrong. The germline V gene has CDR1 MNHEY and CDR2 SVGAGI. The CDR3 loop spans 14 amino acids. The CDR3 is CASSPNRVGHEQYF. The CDR3 bases are TGTGCCAGCAGTCCCAACCGGGTCGGCCACGAGCAGTACTTC.